The source of this T cell receptor beta chain is a study of blood T cell repertoires in COVID-19 (dated by TCRdb to between 2020 and 2021). With regard to the full study: Collaborator samples came from the United States, Italy and Spain and covered acute and convalescent phases of COVID-19. The prospective study material was composed of cDNA or gDNA derived from T cells, B-cell-depleted T cells, or PBMCs. Deeply sampled blood TCRbeta repertoires from subjects exposed to, actively infected with, or recovered from COVID-19 were included in the dataset. The repertoires were made available in a free public database intended to serve as a resource for research on the immune response to SARS-CoV-2. The samples were drawn from the first 160 participants of the ongoing ImmuneRACE study and from roughly 1,300 subjects provided by 6 global collaborators. Sample metadata almost always included a de-identified subject ID, COVID-19 status, age in years and sex. Where available, HLA class I and class II types were obtained from metadata supplied by the sample provider rather than from assay-based typing. Study-wide conclusions, independent of this receptor: How much clinical and demographic metadata was included differed by source and by participant, and the metadata was provided uncurated.

From cysteine to phenylalanine, the CDR3 is 15 amino acids long. The kept DNA is CDR3 alone, 45 bases in frame from the first base. V is clipped by 5 bases and J by 4 bases, and the sequence between their germline boundaries is 17 bases long. Sequences ENHRY (CDR1) and SYGVKD (CDR2) are obtained from the germline V gene. TCRbeta CDR3 regions were amplified from genomic DNA by means of the immunoSEQ Assay, a bias-controlled multiplex PCR. For the original study's pipeline: Within the assay, amplification of reference gene primers was used to estimate how many nucleated cells each sample contained. Sequence reads were collapsed and filtered to measure the absolute abundance of every unique TCRbeta CDR3 rearrangement. For each sample, productive Simpson clonality was calculated as the square root of Simpson's diversity index over productive rearrangements. This is the immuneACCESS table as TCRdb keeps it, with only in-frame sequences that have V and J called. A part of the clones is gone; compared with another copy, unresolved V genes explain less than half, and the rest is unexplained. The V and J calls and clone size were taken over from that table, and D and trimming were inferred from the DNA. This sample lists about 75,000 clones; 75% to 90% were detected once. The ten largest clones capture under 6.5% of the sample.

Of note for this clone: The clone's antigen remains unknown. No much larger clone exists at a distance of one base, and base qualities are not known.

At one collaborating source in Seattle, patients were enrolled during active infection and were followed longitudinally through the course of disease. The collaborating institutions used their own protocols to collect whole blood in K2EDTA tubes. For TCRbeta analysis, collaborator samples were shipped as frozen whole blood, as isolated PBMCs, or as DNA extracted from either sample type. The chain couples TRBV10-3 to TRBJ1-1, with a tentative D gene TRBD1 over 6 matching bases. Sequenced sample: peripheral blood. This receptor was obtained from a man aged 80 or over with COVID-19, enrolled during active disease. CDR3 sequence: CAISTFGGRGTEAFF. The DNA sequence reads TGTGCCATCAGTACATTCGGGGGGCGCGGCACTGAAGCTTTCTTT.